The rows below give T cell receptor beta chains drawn from one sample of a study of blood T cell repertoires in COVID-19. Generated by immunoSEQ multiplex PCR, the TCRdb table keeps only in-frame clones and is missing some. There are about 180,000 clones in the sample; more than 70% occur only once, and around 8.6% lies in the top ten. Sequenced input: PBMCs or T cells enriched from blood (not recorded which). The receptors come from a woman aged 25 to 45 who had recovered from COVID-19. The CDR3 runs from the conserved cysteine through the conserved F or W. The D gene is left open where the match is weak. Size tells how often a clone was seen (once, few, many) or the class of an expanded clone, and some rows leave it out.

j_call d_call v_call clone_size cdr3_nt cdr3_aa
TRBJ2-7 TRBD1 TRBV3-1/TRBV3-2 - TGTGCCAGCAGCCAAGCGGGACAGCTCTACGAGCAGTACTTC CASSQAGQLYEQYF
TRBJ1-1 - TRBV3-1/TRBV3-2 - TGTGCCAGCAGCCATGAGGGTAACACTGAAGCTTTCTTT CASSHEGNTEAFF
TRBJ2-6 - TRBV27 - TGTGCCAGCACGGTCGGCTCTGGGGCCAACGTCCTGACTTTC CASTVGSGANVLTF
TRBJ2-5 TRBD1 TRBV5-1 once TGCGCCAGCAGCCGGACAGGTCCGGGGAACCAAGAGACCCAGTACTTC CASSRTGPGNQETQYF
TRBJ2-7 TRBD2 TRBV24-1 - TGTGCCACCAGTGATTCTAGCGGGAGTCCGGGTGAGCAGTACTTC CATSDSSGSPGEQYF
TRBJ2-3 TRBD1 TRBV9 - TGTGCCAGCAGCGAGGACAGGGGCACGCAGTATTTT CASSEDRGTQYF
TRBJ2-2 TRBD2 TRBV28 once TGTGCCAGCAGTCTGGGGAGGGGAGGAACCGGGGAGCTGTTTTTT CASSLGRGGTGELFF
TRBJ2-3 TRBD2 TRBV24-1 once TGTGCCACCAGTGATGTTGTGATGGGACTAGCGACAGATACGCAGTATTTT CATSDVVMGLATDTQYF
TRBJ2-7 TRBD2 TRBV28 - TGTGCCAGCAGTTTGGGCAGGGGTAGCGGGAGACGGACCTACGAGCAGTACTTC CASSLGRGSGRRTYEQYF
TRBJ2-7 - TRBV15 - TGTGCCACCAGCAGCATACAGGGCTACGAGCAGTACTTC CATSSIQGYEQYF
TRBJ1-1 - TRBV6-5 - TGTGCCAGCAGTTACTCCCCCGGGGGAGGTGAAGCTTTCTTT CASSYSPGGGEAFF
TRBJ2-7 - TRBV6-5 - TGTGCCAGCAGACATAGACAGGAGAGCTCCTACGAGCAGTACTTC CASRHRQESSYEQYF
TRBJ2-7 - TRBV5-1 - TGCGCCAGCAGCTTCAGGTCAGGGGAGCAGTACTTC CASSFRSGEQYF
TRBJ2-1 - TRBV5-1 once TGCGCCAGCAGCCTAGGGGACAACAATGAGCAGTTCTTC CASSLGDNNEQFF
TRBJ1-1 - TRBV24-1 - TGTGCCACCAGTGATTTGGTGCCAGGGGTTGTGAACACTGAAGCTTTCTTT CATSDLVPGVVNTEAFF
TRBJ2-7 - TRBV3-1/TRBV3-2 - TGTGCCAGCAGCCAAGCTGGCCGTCCTCGGGGCTACGAGCAGTACTTC CASSQAGRPRGYEQYF
TRBJ2-3 TRBD1 TRBV2 - TGTGCCAGCAGAGAAACCGGGACAGGTATGGATACGCAGTATTTT CASRETGTGMDTQYF
TRBJ2-2 - TRBV2 - TGTGCCAGCAGTGAACGGGCGGGGACCCCCTTGGCCGGGGAGCTGTTTTTT CASSERAGTPLAGELFF
TRBJ2-3 - TRBV28 - TGTGCCAGCAGTTCGACAGGTAGTGGAGATACGCAGTATTTT CASSSTGSGDTQYF
TRBJ2-2 - TRBV25-1 - TGTGCCAGCGGAGAAGGCGGCCTCTTGAACACCGGGGAGCTGTTTTTT CASGEGGLLNTGELFF
TRBJ2-1 TRBD2 TRBV27 - TGTGCCAGCAGTTCACCCCGACAGGCGGGAGGGTTTACAATTGAGCAGTTCTTC CASSSPRQAGGFTIEQFF
TRBJ2-3 - TRBV5-1 - TGCGCCAGCAGCTTCCTTAGCAACCCCGACACAGATACGCAGTATTTT CASSFLSNPDTDTQYF
TRBJ1-2 - TRBV7-9 few TGTGCCAGCAGCAGAAGGGGCGACAGACGTAACTATGGCTACACCTTC CASSRRGDRRNYGYTF
TRBJ2-3 TRBD1 TRBV29-1 few TGCAGCGTAAACAACCTCCAGGGGGCTGGCACAGATACGCAGTATTTT CSVNNLQGAGTDTQYF
TRBJ1-5 - TRBV30 - TGTGCCTGGAGTGTACAGGGCCTAAATCAGCCCCAGCATTTT CAWSVQGLNQPQHF
TRBJ1-5 TRBD1 TRBV28 - TGTGCCAGCAGCCGGGACAGGGGGCTGGCATTAGGACCCCAGCATTTT CASSRDRGLALGPQHF
TRBJ2-1 TRBD2 TRBV7-9 - TGTGCCAGCAGCCCCGGGACTACCCTCTGGCACAATGAGCAGTTCTTC CASSPGTTLWHNEQFF
TRBJ2-1 TRBD2 TRBV5-1 few TGCGCCAGCAGCTTGGCCAGCGGGAGCTCCTACAATGAGCAGTTCTTC CASSLASGSSYNEQFF
TRBJ2-7 - TRBV28 - TGTGCCAGCAGTTTAAAGGGGGCCTACGAGCAGTACTTC CASSLKGAYEQYF
TRBJ1-1 - TRBV28 - TGTGCCAGCAGCGCGGGGGGGAAGAACACTGAAGCTTTCTTT CASSAGGKNTEAFF
TRBJ2-3 - TRBV18 - TGTGCCAGCTCACCACGGCGCGGAGGCGCCTACACAGATACGCAGTATTTT CASSPRRGGAYTDTQYF
TRBJ2-1 TRBD2 TRBV15 - TGTGCCACCAGCAGAGATTTGGGGGGGTCTTACAATGAGCAGTTCTTC CATSRDLGGSYNEQFF
TRBJ1-4 - TRBV18 - TGTGCCAGCTCAGAGGGGGGGCCGAATGAAAAACTGTTTTTT CASSEGGPNEKLFF
TRBJ1-4 TRBD1 TRBV2 - TGTGCCAGCGGGAGACAGGGGGTTAGTGAAAAACTGTTTTTT CASGRQGVSEKLFF
TRBJ1-1 TRBD1 TRBV4-1 - TGCGCCAGCAGCCATACGCTCCAGGGGGCGCGGAACACTGAAGCTTTCTTT CASSHTLQGARNTEAFF
TRBJ2-5 TRBD2 TRBV7-9 - TGTGCCAGCAGCTTCTGGGGCCGCGGGAGAAGCGGGAGCGAAGAGACCCAGTACTTC CASSFWGRGRSGSEETQYF
TRBJ2-3 - TRBV9 - TGTGCCAGCAGCGCCATAACGCCCGGGGCAGATACGCAGTATTTT CASSAITPGADTQYF
TRBJ2-7 TRBD1 TRBV7-9 - TGTGCCAGCAGCTTGGGACAGGGTCCCGAGCAGTACTTC CASSLGQGPEQYF
TRBJ1-2 - TRBV30 - TGTGCCTGGAGTAGGGCCAGGGCAGCGGGTGGCTACACCTTC CAWSRARAAGGYTF
TRBJ1-2 - TRBV28 - TGTGCCAGCAGTTTCCGACAGAATGCCTACGGCTACACCTTC CASSFRQNAYGYTF
TRBJ2-1 TRBD2 TRBV19 - TGTGCCAGTAGTATATCGATAGCGGGGGCCTACAATGAGCAGTTCTTC CASSISIAGAYNEQFF
TRBJ2-5 - TRBV2 - TGTGCCAGCAGCCTCGAGAAGGGGGAAGAGACCCAGTACTTC CASSLEKGEETQYF
TRBJ2-5 TRBD2 TRBV18 - TGTGCCAGCTCACTGACTAGCGGCCAAGAGACCCAGTACTTC CASSLTSGQETQYF
TRBJ1-1 - TRBV7-9 - TGTGCCAGCAGCTTACTTAGAGGGCCCTACACTGAAGCTTTCTTT CASSLLRGPYTEAFF
TRBJ2-7 - TRBV2 - TGTGCCAGCAGTAGGGGAAACGAGCAGTACTTC CASSRGNEQYF
TRBJ2-3 - TRBV7-2 - TGTGCCAGCAGCTTACCTACCCCCTTCACAGATACGCAGTATTTT CASSLPTPFTDTQYF
TRBJ1-4 - TRBV7-6 - TGTGCCAGCAGCTTGATGGCATCAACTAATGAAAAACTGTTTTTT CASSLMASTNEKLFF
TRBJ1-3 TRBD1 TRBV6-1 - TGTGCCAGCAGTGAAGCGCGGGGGGACAGGGCCGGAAACACCATATATTTT CASSEARGDRAGNTIYF
TRBJ2-1 TRBD2 TRBV30 - TGTGCCTGCCTGTGGGCTAGCGGCAATGAGCAGTTCTTC CACLWASGNEQFF
TRBJ2-3 TRBD2 TRBV3-1/TRBV3-2 once TGTGCCAGCTCCCCACCGGGCGGGAGAACAGATACGCAGTATTTT CASSPPGGRTDTQYF
TRBJ2-2 TRBD2 TRBV27 - TGTGCCAGCAGTTTCTACCTAGCGGGATCCGGGGAGCTGTTTTTT CASSFYLAGSGELFF
TRBJ1-4 - TRBV30 - TGTGCCTGGAGTGTAGTGGGAGAACTGTTTTTT CAWSVVGELFF
TRBJ2-7 TRBD1 TRBV28 - TGTGCCAGCAGTCCCGTAGGACAGGGTGGAGGGGACGAGCAGTACTTC CASSPVGQGGGDEQYF
TRBJ2-7 TRBD2 TRBV7-9 once TGTGCCAGCAGCTTAGGGACTAGCGGTAGCTACGAGCAGTACTTC CASSLGTSGSYEQYF
TRBJ1-1 TRBD1 TRBV7-2 - TGTGCCAGCAGCTTAGCGCTTGACAGGGTGTACACTGAAGCTTTCTTT CASSLALDRVYTEAFF